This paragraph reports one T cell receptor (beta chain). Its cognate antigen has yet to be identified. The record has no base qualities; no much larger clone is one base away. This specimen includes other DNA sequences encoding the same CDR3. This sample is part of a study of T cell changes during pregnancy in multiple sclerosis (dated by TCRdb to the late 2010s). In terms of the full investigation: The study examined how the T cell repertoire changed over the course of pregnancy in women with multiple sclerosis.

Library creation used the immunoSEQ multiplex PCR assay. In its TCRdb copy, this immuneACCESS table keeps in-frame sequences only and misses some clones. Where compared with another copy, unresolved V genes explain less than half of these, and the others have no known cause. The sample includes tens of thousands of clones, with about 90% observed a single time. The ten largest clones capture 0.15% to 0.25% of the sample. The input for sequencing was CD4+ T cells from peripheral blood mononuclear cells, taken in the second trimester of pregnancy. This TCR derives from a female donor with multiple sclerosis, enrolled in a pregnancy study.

DNA sequence: TGCGCCAGCAGCCAAGAGGGAACAGGGAACTCTGGAAACACCATATATTTT. It translates as CASSQEGTGNSGNTIYF. The rearranged segments are TRBV4-1 and TRBJ1-3, and possibly TRBD1, on 6 matching bases. V is clipped by 0 bases and J by 0 bases, and the sequence between their germline boundaries is 12 bases long. From its cysteine to its phenylalanine, the CDR3 spans 17 amino acids. The entry retains the CDR3 DNA only, 51 bases that are in frame from base 1. The germline V gene encodes CDR1 MGHRA and CDR2 YSYEKL.